The 27 T cell receptor beta chains given below trace back to one sample, sequenced in a study of blood T cell repertoires in COVID-19. The repertoire was sequenced with immunoSEQ multiplex PCR; TCRdb's copy has only in-frame clones and lacks some. The table includes 40,000 to 55,000 clones, roughly 84% detected once. The sequenced sample was peripheral blood. These receptors all come from a woman in her 70s with acute or convalescent COVID-19.

The CDR3 loop is CASSLTPGGTAGNTIYF. The CDR3 DNA is TGTGCCAGCAGTTTAACGCCCGGCGGGACAGCTGGAAACACCATATATTTT. The V and J genes are TRBV27 and TRBJ1-3, with TRBD1 matching over 7 bases. CDR1 MNHEY and CDR2 SMNVEV come from the germline V gene (reference sequence). The trim removed 2 bases at V and 2 bases at J, leaving 9 bases unmatched. The CDR3 has 17 amino acids.

The rearrangement joins TRBV19 to TRBJ1-5; D gene uncertain. V dropped 5 bases and J dropped 11 bases, with 19 bases sitting between them. Germline V gene data show CDR1 as LNHDA and CDR2 as SQIVND (reference sequence). The CDR3 extends over 14 amino acids. The CDR3 bases are TGTGCCAGTAGTGTCGATTCCTCGGGAGCGGCCCAGCATTTT. Residues: CASSVDSSGAAQHF.

The CDR3: CASSPLAFPDTQYF. For the CDR3, the DNA is TGTGCCAGCAGCCCACTAGCGTTCCCAGATACGCAGTATTTT. The chain recombines TRBV7-3 with TRBJ2-3; 7 nucleotides align to TRBD2. The germline V gene encodes CDR1 SGHTA and CDR2 FQGTGA. With 5 bases clipped from V and 4 bases from J, the junction kept 6 bases outside the gene matches. This CDR3 region has 14 residues.

V is TRBV5-7 and J is TRBJ2-7, with 8 bases identical to TRBD2. TRBV5-7 is an ORF, and what it does is uncertain. CDR3 size: 14 residues. The ends lost 4 bases at V and 3 bases at J; junction bases unmatched: 6. This CDR3 is CASSRSGNCYEQYF. The CDR3, as DNA: TGTGCCAGCAGCCGTAGCGGGAATTGCTACGAGCAGTACTTC.

CDR3 region: CASRGTRGSDLFDQPQHF. In DNA, the CDR3 is TGTGCCAGCAGGGGGACTAGGGGTTCCGACCTTTTCGATCAGCCCCAGCATTTT. This chain joins TRBV28 and TRBJ1-5; a weak D match, TRBD1 (5 bases). CDR1 MDHEN and CDR2 SYDVKM come from the germline V gene. The CDR3 extends over 18 amino acids. The germline V and J ends were trimmed by 6 bases and 5 bases, with 26 bases remaining between them.

This clone was seen a single time. The chain couples TRBV9 to TRBJ2-3; 10 nucleotides align to TRBD2. The ends lost 4 bases at V and 0 bases at J; junction bases unmatched: 11. Germline V gene sequence: CDR1 SGDLS, CDR2 YYNGEE. The length of the CDR3 is 18 residues. The CDR3 nucleotides read TGTGCCAGCAGCCTCCTCTCCGGACTAGCGGCTAGCACAGATACGCAGTATTTT. Its translation is CASSLLSGLAASTDTQYF. The full variable domain, completed using reference TRBV9 and TRBJ2-3, is DSGVTQTPKHLITATGQRVTLRCSPRSGDLSVYWYQQSLDQGLQFLIQYYNGEERAKGNILERFSAQQFPDLHSELNLSSLELGDSALYFCASSLLSGLAASTDTQYFGPGTRLTVL.

V is TRBV28 and J is TRBJ1-4; TRBD1 matches at 9 bases. This CDR3 has 16 residues. Germline lookup yields CDR1 MDHEN and CDR2 SYDVKM. With V trimmed by 4 bases and J by 2 bases, 5 bases remained unmatched. Here the CDR3 reads CASSSGTGWTNEKLFF. CDR3 DNA: TGTGCCAGCAGTTCCGGGACAGGGTGGACTAATGAAAAACTGTTTTTT.

The chain recombines TRBV6-5 with TRBJ1-2; D not certain. The CDR3 totals 13 residues. The V end lost 2 bases, the J end lost 7 bases, and 11 bases lay between the germline ends. Germline V CDR1 and CDR2: MNHEY, SVGAGI. The chain's CDR3 is CASSYLSLSGYTF. DNA for the CDR3: TGTGCCAGCAGTTACCTGTCGCTTAGTGGCTACACCTTC.

The chain joins TRBV19 to TRBJ1-1, with a weak D call TRBD1 (5 bases). The CDR3 consists of 13 residues. Germline V CDR1 and CDR2: LNHDA, SQIVND (reference sequence). Trimming stripped 6 bases from V and 5 bases from J, with 13 bases between. The CDR3 bases are TGTGCCAGTAGCATCCCACAGGAAACTGAAGCTTTCTTT. This codes for CASSIPQETEAFF. Drawing the rest from reference TRBV19 and TRBJ1-1, the complete variable domain is DGGITQSPKYLFRKEGQNVTLSCEQNLNHDAMYWYRQDPGQGLRLIYYSQIVNDFQKGDIAEGYSVSREKKESFPLTVTSAQKNPTAFYLCASSIPQETEAFFGQGTRLTVV.

This chain links TRBV5-1 with TRBJ2-1; a possible D gene is TRBD2 (5 bases). The CDR3 length is 17 residues. The germline CDR1 and CDR2 sequences are SGHRS and YFSETQ. V was pared by 2 bases and J by 7 bases, with 22 bases between. The DNA for the CDR3 is TGCGCCAGCAGCTTCATCTTCGGCGGAGGAGATAGGAATGAGCAGTTCTTC. Translation gives CASSFIFGGGDRNEQFF.

This chain uses TRBV6-1 with TRBJ2-7; 8 nucleotides align to TRBD1. The length of the CDR3 is 16 residues. V was clipped by 2 bases and J by 5 bases; unmatched bases: 11. Germline lookup yields CDR1 MNHNS and CDR2 SASEGT. The CDR3 loop reads CASSEIFTQGADEQYF. Here the CDR3 DNA reads TGTGCCAGCAGTGAAATCTTTACTCAGGGGGCGGACGAGCAGTACTTC.

CDR3 sequence (DNA): TGTGCCAGCAGCCAATCGGCAGGAGGAAGTTTCGGCTACACCTTC. This encodes CASSQSAGGSFGYTF. V is TRBV28 and J is TRBJ1-2, with D unclear. The CDR3 loop spans 15 amino acids. The V end lost 6 bases, the J end lost 8 bases, and 22 bases lay between the germline ends. The germline V gene has CDR1 MDHEN and CDR2 SYDVKM.

The V gene is TRBV11-1, the J gene TRBJ2-5; TRBD1 is a possible D gene (5 bases). CDR1 and CDR2 (germline): SGHAT, FQDESV (reference sequence). The CDR3 is 15 amino acids. V lost 6 bases and J lost 1, with 15 bases in between. DNA for the CDR3: TGTGCCAGCAGACCATCCAGGGTCTCCCAAGAGACCCAGTACTTC. Amino acid sequence: CASRPSRVSQETQYF.

V is TRBV4-3 and J is TRBJ1-1, with TRBD1 as a possible D gene (6 bases). CDR1 is LGHNA, CDR2 YSLEER, per germline. The CDR3 runs to 13 residues. Between the trimmed V and J ends, which lost 1 base and 10 bases, there was a span of 13 bases. The CDR3 sequence is CASSQVPTRGAFF. The DNA of the CDR3 is TGCGCCAGCAGCCAAGTCCCGACCAGGGGAGCTTTCTTT.

This clone was seen just once. The chain is built from TRBV6-5 and TRBJ2-5; D remains ambiguous. Germline V CDR1 and CDR2: MNHEY, SVGAGI. There are 11 residues in the CDR3. Trimming left V 2 bases short and J 5 bases short, with 3 bases between. CDR3 in amino acids: CASSYEETQYF. Here the CDR3 DNA reads TGTGCCAGCAGTTACGAGGAGACCCAGTACTTC.

A single count supports this clone. V is TRBV4-2 and J is TRBJ2-1, with 16 bases fitting TRBD2. Per the germline V gene, CDR1 is LGHNA and CDR2 is YNFKEQ. The trim removed 3 bases at V and 7 bases at J, leaving 12 bases unmatched. There are 19 residues in the CDR3. Here the CDR3 reads CASSHPPGGLAGGANEQFF. The CDR3 nucleotides are TGTGCCAGCAGCCATCCCCCCGGGGGACTAGCGGGAGGGGCGAATGAGCAGTTCTTC.

The chain couples TRBV7-2 to TRBJ2-7; D is possibly TRBD2 (5 bases). V dropped 6 bases and J dropped 7 bases, with 19 bases sitting between them. The CDR3 contains 14 residues. Germline CDR1 and CDR2: SGHTA and FQGNSA. As DNA, the CDR3 is TGTGCCAGCAGTTATGGCTCGGGGTTCGGGGAGCAGTACTTC. As protein: CASSYGSGFGEQYF.

The V and J genes are TRBV6-1 and TRBJ1-1, with D unclear. The V end was cut by 2 bases, the J end by 3 bases, with 10 bases between. The CDR3 is made up of 14 amino acids. CDR1 and CDR2 (germline): MNHNS, SASEGT. The CDR3 sequence is CASSETGRHTEAFF. In DNA form, the CDR3 reads TGTGCCAGCAGTGAAACGGGGAGACACACTGAAGCTTTCTTT.

The chain is built from TRBV10-1 and TRBJ2-2; perhaps TRBD2 as D (6 bases). Germline assignment: CDR1 WNHNN and CDR2 SYGVQD (reference sequence). The ends were cut back, 3 bases at V and 4 bases at J, with 15 bases in the middle. The CDR3 contains 16 residues. The CDR3 region is CASSEDGQGGTGELFF. CDR3 nucleotides: TGCGCCAGCAGTGAAGATGGGCAGGGAGGCACCGGGGAGCTGTTTTTT.

The chain carries TRBV4-1 and TRBJ1-5, with 7 bases fitting TRBD1. This CDR3 is built from 16 residues. Germline CDR1 and CDR2: MGHRA and YSYEKL. V lost 0 bases and J lost 3; bases outside the gene matches: 5. CDR3 residues: CASSQDGDSLNQPQHF. The CDR3 coding sequence is TGCGCCAGCAGCCAAGACGGGGACAGCCTCAATCAGCCCCAGCATTTT.

The rearrangement uses TRBV30 and TRBJ1-5, with D possibly being TRBD1 (5 bases). Trimming stripped 1 base from V and 3 bases from J, with 10 bases between. Germline V gene lookup returns CDR1 GTSNPN and CDR2 SVGIG (reference sequence). The CDR3 is 14 residues long. The CDR3 spells CAWSDGGVNQPQHF. The CDR3 DNA sequence: TGTGCCTGGAGTGATGGAGGGGTCAATCAGCCCCAGCATTTT.

CDR3 residues: CASRGQGVETQYF. DNA of the CDR3: TGTGCCAGCAGGGGACAGGGAGTGGAGACCCAGTACTTC. The J gene is TRBJ2-5, the V gene TRBV12-3 or TRBV12-4, with 9 positions matching TRBD1. CDR3 size: 13 residues. V lost 6 bases, J lost 5 bases, and 4 bases stayed unmatched.

This clone was recorded a few times. The genes are TRBV5-1 and TRBJ1-1, with 10 bases aligning to TRBD1. The V segment lost 7 bases and the J segment 1 base; nucleotides outside the gene matches: 1. In germline, CDR1 is SGHRS, CDR2 YFSETQ. The CDR3 is made up of 13 amino acids. The CDR3 loop is CASRTGGNTEAFF. The CDR3 coding sequence is TGCGCCAGCCGGACAGGGGGGAACACTGAAGCTTTCTTT. Looking up the rest from reference TRBV5-1 and TRBJ1-1 gives the full variable domain: KAGVTQTPRYLIKTRGQQVTLSCSPISGHRSVSWYQQTPGQGLQFLFEYFSETQRNKGNFPGRFSGRQFSNSRSEMNVSTLELGDSALYLCASRTGGNTEAFFGQGTRLTVV.

This clone was recorded only once. The gene calls are TRBV11-2 and TRBJ2-2; 7 bases are shared with TRBD1. V was pared by 4 bases and J by 6 bases, with 11 bases of the junction left unmatched. This CDR3 spans 16 amino acids. The V gene's germline CDR1 is SGHAT and CDR2 FQNNGV. The CDR3 loop is CASSSSGTARAGELFF. In DNA, the CDR3 is TGTGCCAGCAGCTCCTCGGGGACAGCCCGTGCCGGGGAGCTGTTTTTT. The variable domain in full, with the rest retrieved from reference TRBV11-2 and TRBJ2-2, is EAGVAQSPRYKIIEKRQSVAFWCNPISGHATLYWYQQILGQGPKLLIQFQNNGVVDDSQLPKDRFSAERLKGVDSTLKIQPAKLEDSAVYLCASSSSGTARAGELFFGEGSRLTVL.

This chain links TRBV19 with TRBJ2-1, with TRBD2 matching over 12 bases. This CDR3 contains 18 residues. Germline V gene data show CDR1 as LNHDA and CDR2 as SQIVND (reference sequence). The junction had 11 bases not matched to a gene; V was cut back by 3 bases and J by 5 bases. The CDR3 reads CASSIIPTTSGRHNEQFF. The DNA for the CDR3 is TGTGCCAGTAGTATTATCCCTACTACTAGCGGGAGGCACAATGAGCAGTTCTTC.

The chain joins TRBV11-2 to TRBJ1-3; unclear D gene. In germline, CDR1 is SGHAT, CDR2 FQNNGV. Deletions cut 5 bases from V and 1 base from J, with 18 bases between. The CDR3 totals 17 residues. As DNA, the CDR3 is TGTGCCAGCAGCCGGGATCTAACTCCTAATTCTGGAAACACCATATATTTT. Translation: CASSRDLTPNSGNTIYF.

The rearrangement uses TRBV5-1 and TRBJ2-1; D is unresolved. V was pared by 2 bases and J by 4 bases, with 13 bases between. Germline CDR1 reads SGHRS; CDR2 reads YFSETQ. CDR3 length: 15 residues. Here the CDR3 DNA reads TGCGCCAGCAGCTTAACGAGCCCTACTTACAATGAGCAGTTCTTC. Its protein product is CASSLTSPTYNEQFF. Drawing the rest from reference TRBV5-1 and TRBJ2-1, the complete variable domain is KAGVTQTPRYLIKTRGQQVTLSCSPISGHRSVSWYQQTPGQGLQFLFEYFSETQRNKGNFPGRFSGRQFSNSRSEMNVSTLELGDSALYLCASSLTSPTYNEQFFGPGTRLTVL.